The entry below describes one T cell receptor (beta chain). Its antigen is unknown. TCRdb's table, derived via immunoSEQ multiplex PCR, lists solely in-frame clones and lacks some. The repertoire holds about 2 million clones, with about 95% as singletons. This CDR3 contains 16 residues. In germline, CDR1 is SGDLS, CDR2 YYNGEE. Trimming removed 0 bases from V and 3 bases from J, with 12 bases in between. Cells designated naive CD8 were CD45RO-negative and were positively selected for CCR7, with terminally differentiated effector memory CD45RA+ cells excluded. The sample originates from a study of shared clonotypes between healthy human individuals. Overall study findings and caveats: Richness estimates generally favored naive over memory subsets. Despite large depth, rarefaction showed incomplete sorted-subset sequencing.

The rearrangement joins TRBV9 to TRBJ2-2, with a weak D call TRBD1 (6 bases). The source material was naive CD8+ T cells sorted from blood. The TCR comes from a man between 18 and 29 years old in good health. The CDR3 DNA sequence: TGTGCCAGCAGCGTAGCAGTGGCAGGGGACACCGGGGAGCTGTTTTTT. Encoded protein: CASSVAVAGDTGELFF.